The 22 T cell receptor beta chains presented below share a single source sample, sequenced in a study of T cells in Graves' hyperthyroidism and ophthalmopathy. TCR beta CDR3 sequences were amplified from RNA transcripts. TCR CDR3 underwent first-round RT-PCR with the HTBI primer set. TCRdb passed the multiplex PCR reads through MiXCR, listing each CDR3 protein once. This sample has around 260,000 distinct CDR3 sequences, with around 25% found just once. Sequenced sample: blood. The receptors stem from a man aged 35-49 years with Graves' hyperthyroidism that later progressed to Graves' ophthalmopathy.

Details on this clonotype: This may stem from a read error, because a much larger clone lies one nucleotide away. This chain joins TRBV28 and TRBJ1-2; perhaps TRBD1 as D (5 bases). This CDR3 has 14 amino acids. Germline loops: CDR1 MDHEN, CDR2 SYDVKM. The CDR3, as DNA: TGTGCCAACAGTCCTATCTCAGGGCGCTCTGGCTACACCTTC. Its protein product is CANSPISGRSGYTF.

This clonotype was seen ten or more times. This sequence joins TRBV30 and TRBJ1-2; 10 positions agree with TRBD1. CDR1 and CDR2 from the germline V gene are GTSNPN and SVGIG (reference sequence). The CDR3 is 14 amino acids. The J segment lost 4 bases and the V segment lost 2 bases, leaving 4 bases of the junction unmatched. The CDR3: CAWSFGDRGYGYTF. DNA of the CDR3: TGTGCCTGGAGTTTCGGGGACAGGGGCTATGGCTACACCTTC. Together with reference TRBV30 and TRBJ1-2, the CDR3 gives the full variable domain: SQTIHQWPATLVQPVGSPLSLECTVEGTSNPNLYWYRQAAGRGLQLLFYSVGIGQISSEVPQNLSASRPQDRQFILSSKKLLLSDSGFYLCAWSFGDRGYGYTFGSGTRLTVV.

This clonotype was seen at least ten times. V is TRBV3-1 and J is TRBJ2-2; D is undetermined. Trimming shortened V by 4 bases and J by 4 bases, and 13 bases separated the two germline ends. This CDR3 comprises 15 residues. Germline CDR1 is LGHDT and CDR2 is YNNKEL (reference sequence). The CDR3 bases are TGTGCCAGCAGCCCCCCGTATAGCAGCACCGGGGAGCTGTTTTTT. Protein: CASSPPYSSTGELFF. Drawing the rest from reference TRBV3-1 and TRBJ2-2, the complete variable domain is DTAVSQTPKYLVTQMGNDKSIKCEQNLGHDTMYWYKQDSKKFLKIMFSYNNKELIINETVPNRFSPKSPDKAHLNLHINSLELGDSAVYFCASSPPYSSTGELFFGEGSRLTVL.

This clonotype was detected many times. V gene TRBV11-2 combines with J gene TRBJ2-2; 10 bases match TRBD2. The V segment lost 10 bases and the J segment 4 bases; nucleotides outside the gene matches: 12. The CDR3 is 16 residues long. Per germline, CDR1 SGHAT and CDR2 FQNNGV. CDR3 sequence (DNA): TGTGCCACCACCGCCTCTAGCGGGAGTTTCACCGGGGAGCTGTTTTTT. Its protein is CATTASSGSFTGELFF.

This clonotype was observed at least ten times. The rearrangement joins TRBV2 to TRBJ1-1; D not certain. V was cut by 2 bases and J by 5 bases, with 15 bases left in between. This CDR3 is built from 15 residues. The germline V gene encodes CDR1 SNHLY and CDR2 FYNNEI. The CDR3 nucleotides are TGTGCCAGCAGTGAACCGAGAAGGGAGGTAACTGAAGCTTTCTTT. Translation: CASSEPRREVTEAFF. The full variable domain, completed using reference TRBV2 and TRBJ1-1, is EPEVTQTPSHQVTQMGQEVILRCVPISNHLYFYWYRQILGQKVEFLVSFYNNEISEKSEIFDDQFSVERPDGSNFTLKIRSTKLEDSAMYFCASSEPRREVTEAFFGQGTRLTVV.

The gene calls are TRBV20-1 and TRBJ2-7; D may be TRBD2 (5 bases). With 0 bases removed from V and 3 bases from J, the gap between germline ends came to 18 bases. The CDR3 consists of 16 residues. From germline, CDR1 is DFQATT and CDR2 SNEGSKA (reference sequence). The DNA for the CDR3 is TGCAGTGCTAGAGAGGCTAGCTCCCTCTCGATCTACGAGCAGTACTTC. Protein: CSAREASSLSIYEQYF.

The J gene is TRBJ1-1, the V gene TRBV19; weak D call: TRBD1 (6 bases). The CDR3 is 15 amino acids. Germline CDR1 and CDR2: LNHDA and SQIVND (reference sequence). V dropped 5 bases and J dropped 0 bases, with 13 bases sitting between them. The CDR3 is CASSPRTVMNTEAFF. The CDR3 DNA follows: TGTGCCAGTAGTCCCCGGACAGTTATGAACACTGAAGCTTTCTTT. The whole variable domain, filled in from reference TRBV19 and TRBJ1-1, reads DGGITQSPKYLFRKEGQNVTLSCEQNLNHDAMYWYRQDPGQGLRLIYYSQIVNDFQKGDIAEGYSVSREKKESFPLTVTSAQKNPTAFYLCASSPRTVMNTEAFFGQGTRLTVV.

The chain is built from TRBV30 and TRBJ1-1; unclear D gene. Germline V CDR1 and CDR2: GTSNPN, SVGIG (reference sequence). The CDR3 spans 14 residues. The ends were cut back, 2 bases at V and 4 bases at J, with 14 bases in the middle. CDR3 amino acids: CAWSRTTLGTEAFF. CDR3 DNA sequence: TGTGCCTGGAGTCGGACTACCTTAGGCACTGAAGCTTTCTTT.

This clonotype came up many times. This sequence joins TRBV14 and TRBJ1-2, with D possibly TRBD1 on 5 matching bases. Trimming removed 1 base at V and 6 bases at J, with 12 bases between. The CDR3 loop spans 14 amino acids. Germline V gives CDR1 SGHDN, CDR2 FVKESK. DNA of the CDR3: TGTGCCAGCAGCCAAGGGCAGGGCGTTCATGGCTACACCTTC. This translates into CASSQGQGVHGYTF.

The V call is TRBV6-1, the J call TRBJ1-5; D unresolved. Germline lookup yields CDR1 MNHNS and CDR2 SASEGT. The V and J ends lost 5 bases and 5 bases respectively, with 10 bases between them. This CDR3 region has 13 residues. The chain's CDR3 is CASSRVEHQPQHF. The DNA for the CDR3 is TGTGCCAGCAGTCGAGTAGAACATCAGCCCCAGCATTTT.

This clonotype appeared many times. The chain uses TRBV6-9 and TRBJ1-1; D unclear. The CDR3 contains 16 residues. Between the trimmed V and J ends, which lost 0 bases and 3 bases, there was a span of 14 bases. The V gene's germline CDR1 is MNHGY and CDR2 SVAAGI. CDR3 sequence reads: CASSYSRERPYTEAFF. CDR3 sequence (DNA): TGTGCCAGCAGTTATTCTCGAGAGCGGCCCTACACTGAAGCTTTCTTT.

This clonotype was seen ten or more times. V usage is TRBV4-2 and J usage is TRBJ2-2; 15 nucleotides match TRBD2. This CDR3 spans 19 amino acids. The ends lost 3 bases at V and 6 bases at J; junction bases unmatched: 11. CDR1 is LGHNA, CDR2 YNFKEQ, per germline. Here the CDR3 reads CASSHPGLAGGPLAGELFF. CDR3 coding DNA: TGTGCCAGCAGCCACCCAGGACTAGCGGGAGGGCCTTTAGCCGGGGAGCTGTTTTTT.

This clonotype came up many times. The genes are TRBV12-3 or TRBV12-4 and TRBJ2-7; perhaps TRBD1 as D (6 bases). V lost 6 bases, J lost 6 bases, and 21 bases lay in between. The CDR3 has 15 residues. CDR3 amino acids: CASRGSGRGVFEQYF. CDR3 DNA sequence: TGTGCCAGCAGGGGCTCCGGCAGGGGTGTATTCGAGCAGTACTTC.

This clonotype was counted ten times or more. The chain is built from TRBV12-3 or TRBV12-4 and TRBJ2-7; 9 positions agree with TRBD2. The CDR3 is made up of 15 amino acids. Unmatched junction bases numbered 13, after V lost 6 bases and J lost 7 bases. Here the CDR3 DNA reads TGTGCCAGCAGCCCTGGGACTAGCCTCCCCGGGGAGCAGTACTTC. Protein product: CASSPGTSLPGEQYF.

This clonotype was detected ten times or more. The V and J genes are TRBV5-1 and TRBJ1-1, with no clear D. The germline gives CDR1 SGHRS, CDR2 YFSETQ. The CDR3 runs 16 residues. V was cut by 4 bases and J by 2 bases, with 18 bases left in between. DNA of the CDR3: TGCGCCAGCAGCCCCCCGGGAGGGAGGAGTAACACTGAAGCTTTCTTT. It specifies CASSPPGGRSNTEAFF.

This clonotype has a count of ten or more. V is TRBV30 and J is TRBJ1-5; 7 nucleotides agree with TRBD1. The J segment lost 5 bases and the V segment lost 4 bases, leaving 11 bases of the junction unmatched. The CDR3 length is 15 residues. CDR1 is GTSNPN, CDR2 SVGIG, per germline (reference sequence). The CDR3 protein is CAWTHRDSLHQPQHF. The CDR3 DNA follows: TGTGCCTGGACCCACCGGGACAGCCTTCATCAGCCCCAGCATTTT.

This clonotype has at least ten counts. The chain is built from TRBV19 and TRBJ2-7; D is possibly TRBD1 (6 bases). The germline V gene has CDR1 LNHDA and CDR2 SQIVND (reference sequence). The CDR3 is 14 amino acids. Between the trimmed V and J ends, which lost 6 bases and 4 bases, there was a span of 16 bases. DNA for the CDR3: TGTGCCAGTAGCGGCACAGGGACGGGATACGAGCAGTACTTC. It specifies CASSGTGTGYEQYF.

This clonotype was recorded at least ten times. The rearrangement links TRBV18 to TRBJ2-5; TRBD1 matches at 7 bases. Germline CDR1 KGHSH, CDR2 LQKENI. Trimming took 3 bases from V and 5 from J; bases not matched to a gene: 6. CDR3 length equals 14 residues. The CDR3 protein is CASSPTTGFETQYF. The DNA for the CDR3 is TGTGCCAGCTCACCGACGACAGGGTTCGAGACCCAGTACTTC.

This clonotype has only a few counts. The chain employs TRBV12-3 or TRBV12-4 and TRBJ2-5; 8 positions match TRBD2. The J segment lost 5 bases and the V segment lost 1 base, leaving 3 bases of the junction unmatched. This CDR3 comprises 14 residues. The CDR3 is CASSLGTSSETQYF. The CDR3 DNA reads TGTGCCAGCAGTTTAGGGACTAGCTCGGAGACCCAGTACTTC.

This clonotype showed up many times. The genes are TRBV28 and TRBJ2-5, with unresolved D. The germline V gene encodes CDR1 MDHEN and CDR2 SYDVKM. The CDR3 consists of 14 residues. V shed 6 bases and J shed 3 bases, with 14 bases lying between them. CDR3 amino acids: CASRGMLSKETQYF. The CDR3 DNA is TGTGCCAGCAGGGGGATGCTATCAAAAGAGACCCAGTACTTC.

This clonotype has ten or more counts. This chain uses TRBV9 with TRBJ1-3, with a possible D match to TRBD1 (6 bases). The length of the CDR3 is 15 residues. Deletions cut 3 bases from V and 0 bases from J, with 10 bases between. The germline V gene encodes CDR1 SGDLS and CDR2 YYNGEE. The CDR3 sequence is CASSEHRVSGNTIYF. The CDR3 bases are TGTGCCAGCAGCGAGCACAGGGTCTCTGGAAACACCATATATTTT.

A word on this clonotype: Since a much larger clone is just one base distant, this may be a read error. The chain links TRBV15 to TRBJ2-5, with unresolved D. Between the trimmed V and J ends, which lost 1 base and 5 bases, there was a span of 11 bases. The CDR3 length is 14 residues. CDR1 and CDR2 (germline): LNHNV, YYDKDF (reference sequence). The chain's CDR3 is CATSRGGFHETQYF. The CDR3 region has the DNA TGTGCCACCAGCAGAGGGGGTTTCCACGAGACCCAGTACTTC.